This is a list of T cell receptor beta chains from one sample in a study of T cell changes during pregnancy in multiple sclerosis. The data were produced by immunoSEQ multiplex PCR, yet TCRdb's version contains in-frame clones alone and is incomplete. The table records some 87,000 clones, roughly 92% of them present only once. This material consisted of CD4+ T cells from peripheral blood mononuclear cells, taken before pregnancy. These receptors were taken from a female donor with multiple sclerosis, enrolled in a pregnancy study. Both conserved end residues are part of each CDR3. The D gene is left open where the match is weak. Some rows mark clone size as missing; the rest say once, few, many or name a class of expanded clone.

J | V | size | D | DNA | CDR3
TRBJ1-1 | TRBV2 | once | - | TGTGCCAGCAGGGACCCCGGAGGAGCCGGGATGAACACTGAAGCTTTCTTT | CASRDPGGAGMNTEAFF
TRBJ2-6 | TRBV7-8 | - | - | TGTGCCAGCAGCTTAGTGGCCTCTGGGGCCAACGTCCTGACTTTC | CASSLVASGANVLTF
TRBJ2-7 | TRBV4-1 | once | TRBD1 | TGCGCCAGCAGCCTGACAGGGGATAAGCAGTACTTC | CASSLTGDKQYF
TRBJ2-7 | TRBV11-2 | - | TRBD2 | TGTGCCAGCAGCTCCGGACTAGCGGGCCTCTCCTACGAGCAGTACTTC | CASSSGLAGLSYEQYF
TRBJ2-3 | TRBV6-5 | - | TRBD2 | TGTGCCAGCAGTTACTCTCACCGGGGGGGCCTAGATACGCAGTATTTT | CASSYSHRGGLDTQYF
TRBJ1-2 | TRBV28 | once | - | TGTGCCAGCAGTTTACCGGGGAACCACTATGGCTACACCTTC | CASSLPGNHYGYTF
TRBJ1-5 | TRBV19 | - | TRBD1 | TGTGCCAGTAGTTCAACAGGGGGCGACCAGCCCCAGCATTTT | CASSSTGGDQPQHF
TRBJ1-5 | TRBV28 | - | - | TGTGCCAGCAGTCCGTATAATCAGCCCCAGCATTTT | CASSPYNQPQHF
TRBJ1-2 | TRBV9 | - | - | TGTGCCAGCAGCGTAGGTTTAGGGGCTGGCTATGGCTACACCTTC | CASSVGLGAGYGYTF
TRBJ2-3 | TRBV5-4 | - | - | TGTGCCAGCAGCGCGGAGCAGGGCAGGGTGACAGATACGCAGTATTTT | CASSAEQGRVTDTQYF
TRBJ1-2 | TRBV29-1 | - | - | TGCAGCGTTGAAGATCTTACGGAGGTCATCCGGCGAGGCTACACCTTC | CSVEDLTEVIRRGYTF
TRBJ2-3 | TRBV11-1 | once | TRBD2 | TGTGCCAGCAGCTCCTTATGGGGACTAGCGGGAAGCACAGATACGCAGTATTTT | CASSSLWGLAGSTDTQYF
TRBJ1-1 | TRBV6-1 | - | - | TGTGCCAGCAGTGAACTGTCTGAAGCTTTCTTT | CASSELSEAFF
TRBJ1-2 | TRBV18 | - | - | TGTGCCAGCTCATTGAAGGGGGACTATGGCTACACCTTC | CASSLKGDYGYTF
TRBJ2-1 | TRBV7-3 | - | TRBD1 | TGTGCCAGCAGCAAACCACAGGGGGCCCTGAACAATGAGCAGTTCTTC | CASSKPQGALNNEQFF
TRBJ2-6 | TRBV30 | - | - | TGTGCCTTGGGACACGAGAGCTCTGGGGCCAACGTCCTGACTTTC | CALGHESSGANVLTF
TRBJ1-5 | TRBV19 | - | - | TGTGCCAGTAGTAACCCGGGGGGAAGGCAGCCCCAGCATTTT | CASSNPGGRQPQHF
TRBJ2-1 | TRBV2 | - | - | TGTGCCAGCAGCGTTGAATCGGAGGAGTTCTTC | CASSVESEEFF
TRBJ1-1 | TRBV5-1 | - | - | TGCGCCAGCAGTCCGAATGAGGGATACACTGAAGCTTTCTTT | CASSPNEGYTEAFF
TRBJ2-7 | TRBV15 | - | - | TGTGCCACCAGCAGAGAAACGGGCTTCGGGAGCAGTTCCTACGAGCAGTACTTC | CATSRETGFGSSSYEQYF
TRBJ2-5 | TRBV27 | - | - | TGTGCCAGCAGTTTCCCCGCCCCTGAGGGTTACCAAGAGACCCAGTACTTC | CASSFPAPEGYQETQYF
TRBJ2-7 | TRBV11-2 | - | TRBD1 | TGTGCCAGCAGCTTAGGGCCAGGGGGCGTCTACGAGCAGTACTTC | CASSLGPGGVYEQYF
TRBJ1-5 | TRBV7-2 | - | TRBD1 | TGTGCCAGCAGCGGAACAGGGGCGGATCAGCCCCAGCATTTT | CASSGTGADQPQHF
TRBJ1-2 | TRBV2 | - | - | TGTGCCAGCAAAGGAGGCAGGTGGGATTCGGACTATGGCTACACCTTC | CASKGGRWDSDYGYTF
TRBJ2-5 | TRBV5-1 | once | - | TGCGCCAGCAGCTCCCTGGCAGGTCAAGAGACCCAGTACTTC | CASSSLAGQETQYF
TRBJ1-6 | TRBV14 | - | - | TGTGCCAGCAGCCAAGAAACTAGGAATTCACCCCTCCACTTT | CASSQETRNSPLHF
TRBJ2-3 | TRBV11-2 | - | - | TGTGCCAGCAGCTTCCAGCGGACCACAGATACGCAGTATTTT | CASSFQRTTDTQYF
TRBJ2-7 | TRBV27 | once | - | TGTGCCAGCAGCCCCGCAGGGCCTCGGGACGAGCAGTACTTC | CASSPAGPRDEQYF
TRBJ2-2 | TRBV7-8 | - | TRBD1 | TGTGCCAGCAGCAGTAGACAGGGTCCGAACACCGGGGAGCTGTTTTTT | CASSSRQGPNTGELFF
TRBJ2-1 | TRBV5-1 | - | TRBD2 | TGCGCCAGCCGGTCTGGACTAGCGGACTACAATGAGCAGTTCTTC | CASRSGLADYNEQFF
TRBJ2-7 | TRBV2 | - | TRBD1 | TGTGCCAGCAGCTCCGGGACAGGACTCTACGAGCAGTACTTC | CASSSGTGLYEQYF
TRBJ2-5 | TRBV6-1 | - | TRBD1 | TGTGCCAGCAGTGAGGGACAGGGGGTCCAAGAGACCCAGTACTTC | CASSEGQGVQETQYF
TRBJ1-1 | TRBV21-1 | - | - | TGTGCCAGCAGCAAAGGAGCGGGCAGGGGAGGGGTTGGGTACACTGAAGCTTTCTTT | CASSKGAGRGGVGYTEAFF
TRBJ1-6 | TRBV30 | - | TRBD1 | TGTGCCTGGAGTGCCCGACGGGACAGCGACTCACCCCTCCACTTT | CAWSARRDSDSPLHF
TRBJ2-2 | TRBV9 | once | - | TGTGCCAGCAGCCGCGTCTCCACCACCGGGGAGCTGTTTTTT | CASSRVSTTGELFF
TRBJ1-4 | TRBV11-2 | - | - | TGTGCCAGCAGCTTACGGGCTCCGGGGGGCGGTGAAAAACTGTTTTTT | CASSLRAPGGGEKLFF
TRBJ2-1 | TRBV7-9 | - | TRBD2 | TGTGCCAGCAGCTTAAAGCGGGAGGACTACAATGAGCAGTTCTTC | CASSLKREDYNEQFF
TRBJ2-7 | TRBV6-6 | - | TRBD1 | TGTGCCAGCAGTCCCGCCAGGGGGCAGTCCTACGAGCAGTACTTC | CASSPARGQSYEQYF
TRBJ1-5 | TRBV18 | - | TRBD1 | TGTGCCAGCTCACCGTCGGGACAGGGATCCAATCAGCCCCAGCATTTT | CASSPSGQGSNQPQHF
TRBJ1-1 | TRBV6-1 | - | TRBD1 | TGTGCCAGCAGTCTAAGGAGACAGGGCGAAGCTTTCTTT | CASSLRRQGEAFF
TRBJ2-7 | TRBV29-1 | - | - | TGCAGCGTCCGGGGGGCCAGCTTCTACGAGCAGTACTTC | CSVRGASFYEQYF
TRBJ1-1 | TRBV28 | - | - | TGTGCCAGCAGGGACGTTGGGGGGAAAGCTTTCTTT | CASRDVGGKAFF
TRBJ1-1 | TRBV6-1 | few | - | TGTGCCAGCAGTGAAGTCTCGAACACTGAAGCTTTCTTT | CASSEVSNTEAFF
TRBJ2-7 | TRBV19 | - | TRBD1 | TGTGCCAGTAGTATAGGCGCGGCAGGGGGCCCCTACGAGCAGTACTTC | CASSIGAAGGPYEQYF
TRBJ2-1 | TRBV21-1 | - | - | TGTGCCAGCAGCCTGGGGCCAACTAGCGGGGCCCACAATGAGCAGTTCTTC | CASSLGPTSGAHNEQFF
TRBJ1-3 | TRBV9 | - | - | TGTGCCAGCAGCGTAGAAGGAGGTATCTTTACGGGAAACACCATATATTTT | CASSVEGGIFTGNTIYF